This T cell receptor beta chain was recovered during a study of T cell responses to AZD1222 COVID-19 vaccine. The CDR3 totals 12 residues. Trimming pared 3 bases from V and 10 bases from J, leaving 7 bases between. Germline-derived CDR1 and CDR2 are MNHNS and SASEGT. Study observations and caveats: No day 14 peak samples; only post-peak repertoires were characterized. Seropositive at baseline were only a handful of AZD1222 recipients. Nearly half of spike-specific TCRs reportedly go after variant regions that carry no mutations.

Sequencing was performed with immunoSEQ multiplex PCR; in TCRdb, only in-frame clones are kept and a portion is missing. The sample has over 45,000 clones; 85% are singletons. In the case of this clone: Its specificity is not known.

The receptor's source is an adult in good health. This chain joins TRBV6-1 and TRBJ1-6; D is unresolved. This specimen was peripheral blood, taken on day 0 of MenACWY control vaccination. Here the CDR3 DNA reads TGTGCCAGCAGTGAGCAGATCTCACCCCTCCACTTT. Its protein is CASSEQISPLHF.